This T cell receptor (beta chain) was captured in a study of lymphopenia after photon versus proton radiotherapy. V lost 1 base to trimming and J lost 0 bases, with 18 bases between them. The CDR3 is 19 amino acids. Germline CDR1 is MGHRA and CDR2 is YSYEKL. The data were produced by immunoSEQ multiplex PCR, yet TCRdb's version contains in-frame clones alone and is incomplete. The sample lists approximately 91,000 clones; approximately 82% were seen once. Comment on this clone: Its target is not known.

The study, taken as a whole, reports: Authors raise, but do not show, better survival with proton therapy. Oligoclonal CD8+ Temra expansion after nadir drove photon patients' diversity drop.

The V call is TRBV4-1, the J call TRBJ2-2; TRBD1 or TRBD2 may be the D gene (6 bases each). The sample was peripheral blood, taken from a patient treated with proton-based radiotherapy. The sequence was collected from a man aged 60-69 years with pancreatic cancer. The CDR3 protein is CASSQGGGSGPTNTGELFF. CDR3 DNA sequence: TGCGCCAGCAGCCAAGGAGGGGGGTCAGGTCCAACGAACACCGGGGAGCTGTTTTTT.